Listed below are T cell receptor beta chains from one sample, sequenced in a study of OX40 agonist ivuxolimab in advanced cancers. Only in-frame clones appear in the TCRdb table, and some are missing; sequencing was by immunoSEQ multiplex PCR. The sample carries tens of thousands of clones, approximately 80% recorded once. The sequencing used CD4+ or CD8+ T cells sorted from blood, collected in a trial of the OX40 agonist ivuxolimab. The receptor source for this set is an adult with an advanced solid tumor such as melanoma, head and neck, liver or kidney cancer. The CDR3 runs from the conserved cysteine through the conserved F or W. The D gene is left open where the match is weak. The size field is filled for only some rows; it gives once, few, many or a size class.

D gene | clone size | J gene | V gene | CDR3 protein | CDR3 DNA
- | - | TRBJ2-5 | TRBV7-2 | CASSLTLQETQYF | TGTGCCAGCAGCTTAACCCTACAAGAGACCCAGTACTTC
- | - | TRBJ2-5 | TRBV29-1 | CSVERQGIVTQYF | TGCAGCGTTGAACGTCAGGGAATCGTGACCCAGTACTTC
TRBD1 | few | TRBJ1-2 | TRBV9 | CASSPRTGNWANYGYTF | TGTGCCAGCAGCCCCCGGACAGGGAATTGGGCTAACTATGGCTACACCTTC
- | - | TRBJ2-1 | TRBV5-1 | CASMVITHGAGSNEQFF | TGCGCCAGCATGGTAATTACGCACGGGGCAGGGAGCAATGAGCAGTTCTTC
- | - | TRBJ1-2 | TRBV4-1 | CASSQESGFRYGYTF | TGCGCCAGCAGCCAAGAGTCGGGGTTTCGCTATGGCTACACCTTC
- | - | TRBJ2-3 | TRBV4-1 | CASSQDRTNTDTQYF | TGCGCCAGCAGCCAAGATAGGACTAACACAGATACGCAGTATTTT
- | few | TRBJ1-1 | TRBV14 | CASSPWTVNTEAFF | TGTGCCAGCAGCCCTTGGACGGTGAACACTGAAGCTTTCTTT
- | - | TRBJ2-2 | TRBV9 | CASSVEKTNTGELFF | TGTGCCAGCAGCGTAGAGAAAACGAACACCGGGGAGCTGTTTTTT
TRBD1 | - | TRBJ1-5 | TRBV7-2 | CASSLMTGVRQPQHF | TGTGCCAGCAGCTTGATGACAGGGGTTAGGCAGCCCCAGCATTTT
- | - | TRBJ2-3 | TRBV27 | CASSSKGGDTQYF | TGTGCCAGCAGTTCGAAGGGTGGAGATACGCAGTATTTT
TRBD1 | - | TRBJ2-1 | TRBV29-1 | CSVRKFRDRGRGNNEQFF | TGCAGCGTTCGTAAGTTCCGGGACAGGGGGCGCGGAAACAATGAGCAGTTCTTC
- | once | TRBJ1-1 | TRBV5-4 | CASSLEVGRSTEAFF | TGTGCCAGCAGCTTGGAGGTGGGAAGGTCGACTGAAGCTTTCTTT
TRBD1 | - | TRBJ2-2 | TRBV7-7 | CASSRDRTGELFF | TGTGCTAGCAGCCGGGACAGAACCGGGGAGCTGTTTTTT
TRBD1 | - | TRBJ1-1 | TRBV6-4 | CASSLQPGGTEAFF | TGTGCCAGCAGTCTACAGCCAGGGGGGACTGAAGCTTTCTTT
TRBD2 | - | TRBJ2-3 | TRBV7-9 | CASSLGGARTDTQYF | TGTGCCAGCAGCCTCGGGGGGGCCCGCACAGATACGCAGTATTTT
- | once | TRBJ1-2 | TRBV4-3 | CASSPHPRGGYTF | TGCGCCAGCAGCCCCCACCCTCGGGGGGGCTACACCTTC
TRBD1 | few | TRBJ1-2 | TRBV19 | CASRSRDRANYGYTF | TGTGCCAGTAGGAGTCGGGACAGGGCTAACTATGGCTACACCTTC
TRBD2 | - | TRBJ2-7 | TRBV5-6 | CASSPLAGGIYEQYF | TGTGCCAGCAGCCCACTAGCGGGGGGGATCTACGAGCAGTACTTC
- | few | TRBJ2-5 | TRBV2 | CASSGWGADQETQYF | TGTGCCAGCAGTGGTTGGGGGGCGGACCAAGAGACCCAGTACTTC
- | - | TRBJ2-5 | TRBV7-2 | CASSLEKASGTQYF | TGTGCCAGCAGCTTAGAAAAGGCTAGTGGGACCCAGTACTTC
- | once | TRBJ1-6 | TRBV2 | CASSDRASSYNSPLHF | TGTGCCAGCAGTGACAGGGCCAGCTCCTATAATTCACCCCTCCACTTT
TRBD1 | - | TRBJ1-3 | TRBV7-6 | CASSFSVPRGPGNTIYF | TGTGCCAGCAGCTTTTCGGTCCCTAGGGGGCCTGGAAACACCATATATTTT
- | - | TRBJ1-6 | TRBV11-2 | CASSSDSYNSPLHF | TGTGCCAGCAGCTCGGACAGCTATAATTCACCCCTCCACTTT
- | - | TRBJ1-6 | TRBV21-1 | CASSKVRGRPNSPLHF | TGTGCCAGCAGCAAAGTACGGGGGCGACCTAATTCACCCCTCCACTTT
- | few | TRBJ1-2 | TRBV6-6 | CASSYEAVYGYTF | TGTGCCAGCAGTTACGAGGCCGTATATGGCTACACCTTC
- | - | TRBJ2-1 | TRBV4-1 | CASSQVMGASSYNEQFF | TGCGCCAGCAGCCAAGTAATGGGGGCGAGCTCCTACAATGAGCAGTTCTTC
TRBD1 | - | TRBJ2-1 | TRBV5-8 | CAAGRTGTYNEQFF | TGTGCCGCCGGCAGGACAGGGACCTACAATGAGCAGTTCTTC
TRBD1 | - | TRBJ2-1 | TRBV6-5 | CASSRQGPYNEQFF | TGTGCCAGCAGCCGACAGGGCCCCTACAATGAGCAGTTCTTC
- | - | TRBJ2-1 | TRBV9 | CASSVVGVGSQRNEQFF | TGTGCCAGCAGCGTAGTAGGGGTAGGGAGCCAACGGAATGAGCAGTTCTTC
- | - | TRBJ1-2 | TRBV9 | CASSVGAENYGYTF | TGTGCCAGCAGCGTAGGGGCCGAAAACTATGGCTACACCTTC
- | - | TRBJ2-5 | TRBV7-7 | CASSIETGITETQYF | TGTGCTAGCAGCATCGAGACAGGAATAACGGAGACCCAGTACTTC
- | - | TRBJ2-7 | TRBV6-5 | CASSYEGYEQYF | TGTGCCAGCAGTTACGAAGGTTACGAGCAGTACTTC
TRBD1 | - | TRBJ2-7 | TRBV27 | CASSVTQTGGITYEQYF | TGTGCCAGCAGCGTAACCCAGACAGGGGGGATAACCTACGAGCAGTACTTC
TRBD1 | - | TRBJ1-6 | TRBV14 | CASSPETGGRSPLHF | TGTGCCAGCAGCCCAGAGACAGGGGGCAGGTCACCCCTCCACTTT
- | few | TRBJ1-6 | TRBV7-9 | CASSYDGLRNSPLHF | TGTGCCAGCAGCTACGACGGCCTGCGGAATTCACCCCTCCACTTT
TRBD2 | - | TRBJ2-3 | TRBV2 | CASRLLAVGTDTQYF | TGTGCCAGCAGACTCCTAGCGGTTGGTACAGATACGCAGTATTTT
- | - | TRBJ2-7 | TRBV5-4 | CASGPSSYEQYF | TGTGCCAGCGGGCCGAGCTCCTACGAGCAGTACTTC
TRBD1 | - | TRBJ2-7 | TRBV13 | CASSLQDRAIYEQYF | TGTGCCAGCAGCTTACAGGACAGGGCTATCTACGAGCAGTACTTC
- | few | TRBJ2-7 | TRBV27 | CASSFKAEPLYF | TGTGCCAGCAGTTTTAAGGCAGAACCTCTTTACTTC
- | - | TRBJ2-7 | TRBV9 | CASTVGVTSSYEQYF | TGTGCCAGCACGGTTGGGGTCACCAGCTCCTACGAGCAGTACTTC
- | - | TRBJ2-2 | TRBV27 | CASRKNTGELFF | TGTGCCAGCAGGAAAAACACCGGGGAGCTGTTTTTT
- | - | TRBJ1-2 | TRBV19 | CASSENAGYTF | TGTGCCAGTAGTGAGAACGCGGGCTACACCTTC
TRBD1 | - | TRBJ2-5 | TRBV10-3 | CAIRKDRGEETQYF | TGTGCCATCAGGAAGGACAGGGGAGAAGAGACCCAGTACTTC
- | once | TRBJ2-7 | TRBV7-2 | CASSNGPAYEQYF | TGTGCCAGCAGCAATGGGCCCGCCTACGAGCAGTACTTC
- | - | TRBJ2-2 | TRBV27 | CASSLYHGELFF | TGTGCCAGCAGTTTATATCACGGGGAGCTGTTTTTT
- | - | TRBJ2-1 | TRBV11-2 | CASSPVGGRGEQFF | TGTGCCAGCAGCCCCGTGGGGGGCCGGGGTGAGCAGTTCTTC
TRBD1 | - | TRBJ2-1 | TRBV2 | CASSSRQQGSSYNEQFF | TGTGCCAGCAGTTCCCGACAACAGGGGAGCTCCTACAATGAGCAGTTCTTC
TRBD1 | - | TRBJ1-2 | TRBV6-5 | CASRDRAYGYTF | TGTGCCAGCCGGGACAGGGCTTATGGCTACACCTTC